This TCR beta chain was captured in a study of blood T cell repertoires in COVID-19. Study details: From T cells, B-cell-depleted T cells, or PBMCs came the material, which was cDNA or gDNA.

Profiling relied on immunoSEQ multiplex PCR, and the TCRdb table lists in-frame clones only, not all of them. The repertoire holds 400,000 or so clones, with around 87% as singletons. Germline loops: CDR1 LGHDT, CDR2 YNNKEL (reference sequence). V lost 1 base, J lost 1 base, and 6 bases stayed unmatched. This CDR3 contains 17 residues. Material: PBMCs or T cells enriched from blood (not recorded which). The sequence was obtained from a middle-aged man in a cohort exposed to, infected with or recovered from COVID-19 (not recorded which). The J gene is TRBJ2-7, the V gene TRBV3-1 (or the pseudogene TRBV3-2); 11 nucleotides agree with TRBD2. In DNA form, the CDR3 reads TGTGCCAGCAGCCAAGGGCCCCTAGCGGGAGGATCCTACGAGCAGTACTTC. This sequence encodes CASSQGPLAGGSYEQYF.